This TCR beta chain came from a study of T cells after yellow fever vaccination. General observations from the study: Contaminating bulk clonotypes could be abundant in FACS-sorted repertoires.

This clonotype was seen a handful of times. Antigen specificity is unknown. Germline V gene sequence: CDR1 MNHEY, CDR2 SVGEGT. CDR3 length equals 12 residues. Trimming removed 5 bases from V and 11 bases from J; junction bases left unmatched: 3. From the 5' RACE reads, TCRdb called clonotypes with MiXCR, one entry per CDR3 protein. The sample lists around 310,000 distinct CDR3 sequences; 3% to 4.5% were seen once. This receptor was obtained from a man aged 18-30 years who received the YFV17D yellow fever vaccine. V and J are TRBV6-2 or TRBV6-3 and TRBJ2-3; TRBD2 matches 11 bases. The specimen was PBMCs, collected 5 days after the yellow fever booster vaccination. The CDR3 here is CASSTSGGLQYF. The CDR3, as DNA: TGTGCCAGCAGTACTAGCGGGGGTTTGCAGTATTTT.